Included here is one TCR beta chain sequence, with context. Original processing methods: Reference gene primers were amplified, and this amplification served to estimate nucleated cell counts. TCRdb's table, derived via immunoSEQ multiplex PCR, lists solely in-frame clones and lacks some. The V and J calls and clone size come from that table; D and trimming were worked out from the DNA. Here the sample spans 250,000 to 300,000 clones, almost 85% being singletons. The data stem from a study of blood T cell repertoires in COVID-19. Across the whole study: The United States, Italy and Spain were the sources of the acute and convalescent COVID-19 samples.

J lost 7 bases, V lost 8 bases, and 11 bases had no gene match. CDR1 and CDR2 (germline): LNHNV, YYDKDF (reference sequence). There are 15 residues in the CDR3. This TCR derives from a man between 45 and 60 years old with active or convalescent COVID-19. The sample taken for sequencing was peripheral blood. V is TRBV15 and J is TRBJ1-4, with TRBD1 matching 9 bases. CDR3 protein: CATRAWGQGREKLFF. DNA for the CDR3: TGTGCCACCCGAGCATGGGGACAGGGTCGTGAAAAACTGTTTTTT. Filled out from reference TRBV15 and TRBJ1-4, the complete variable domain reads DAMVIQNPRYQVTQFGKPVTLSCSQTLNHNVMYWYQQKSSQAPKLLFHYYDKDFNNEADTPDNFQSRRPNTSFCFLDIRSPGLGDTAMYLCATRAWGQGREKLFFGSGTQLSVL.